The 10 T cell receptor beta chains below all came from one sample that was sequenced in a study of T-cell reconstitution after alpha-beta-depleted transplantation in children. For TCRbeta, the library was prepared with unique molecular identifiers. TCRdb reprocessed the PCR reads via MiXCR and lists one record per CDR3 protein. Of about 270,000 distinct CDR3 sequences in the sample, nearly 10% were seen once. The sequenced sample was PBMCs from the stem cell graft donor, obtained from the stem cell graft. These TCRs come from a human donor who donated a stem cell graft to a child with SCID.

This chain connects TRBV4-1 to TRBJ1-4; D remains unclear. The V gene lost 4 bases and the J gene lost 6 bases, with 18 bases spanning the gap. The germline V gene has CDR1 MGHRA and CDR2 YSYEKL. The CDR3 has 16 residues. Here the CDR3 DNA reads TGCGCCAGCAGCCTGCTGTCGGAACCGGTGCATGAAAAACTGTTTTTT. Its translation is CASSLLSEPVHEKLFF.

The genes are TRBV5-5 and TRBJ2-2; D might be TRBD2 (7 bases). V was cut by 3 bases and J by 7 bases, with 19 bases left in between. The CDR3 totals 16 residues. Germline V gene sequence: CDR1 SGHKS, CDR2 YYEKEE (reference sequence). The CDR3: CASSSSGGAGLGELFF. The CDR3 nucleotides are TGTGCCAGCAGCTCCTCTGGGGGGGCAGGCCTCGGGGAGCTGTTTTTT.

Points on this clonotype: At one end, the junction sequence differs from germline, possibly due to a read error. The gene calls are TRBV12-3 or TRBV12-4 and TRBJ2-7; 12 nucleotides align to TRBD2. The CDR3 totals 14 residues. This CDR3 reads CASSLAGGTYEQYF. CDR3 bases: TGTGCCAGCAGTCTAGCGGGGGGGACCTACGAGCAGTACTTC.

This chain uses TRBV5-1 with TRBJ2-5; possibly TRBD1 or TRBD2 for D (6 bases each). The germline CDR1 and CDR2 sequences are SGHRS and YFSETQ. V dropped 9 bases and J dropped 1 base, with 19 bases sitting between them. The CDR3 totals 15 residues. The CDR3 spells CATTRGEQAQETQYF. CDR3 DNA: TGCGCCACCACTAGGGGGGAACAGGCCCAAGAGACCCAGTACTTC.

This clonotype appeared a few times. CDR3 loop: CASSVSDTRYNEQFF. CDR3 nucleotide sequence: TGTGCCAGCAGCGTATCTGATACCCGGTACAATGAGCAGTTCTTC. The rearrangement joins TRBV9 to TRBJ2-1; D is unclear. This CDR3 is built from 15 residues. Germline values: CDR1 SGDLS, CDR2 YYNGEE. Trimming cost V 1 base and J 4 bases, with 12 bases left between them.

V and J are TRBV10-2 and TRBJ1-4, with D perhaps TRBD1 (5 bases). Trimming shortened V by 4 bases and J by 7 bases, and 10 bases separated the two germline ends. The V gene's germline CDR1 is WSHSY and CDR2 SAAADI. The CDR3 has 13 residues. CDR3: CASSAAGLEKLFF. CDR3 in DNA: TGCGCCAGCAGTGCGGCAGGGCTTGAAAAACTGTTTTTT.

This clonotype was detected only a few times. The CDR3, as DNA: TGTGCCAGCAGCGGTAGTTTACCCGGGGAGCTGTTTTTT. Translation gives CASSGSLPGELFF. The J gene is TRBJ2-2, the V gene TRBV7-9, with D unclear. V was trimmed by 5 bases and J by 6 bases, leaving 10 bases between them. There are 13 residues in the CDR3. Germline V gene lookup returns CDR1 SEHNR and CDR2 FQNEAQ (reference sequence). Complete variable domain (other parts from reference TRBV7-9 and TRBJ2-2): DTGVSQNPRHKITKRGQNVTFRCDPISEHNRLYWYRQTLGQGPEFLTYFQNEAQLEKSRLLSDRFSAERPKGSFSTLEIQRTEQGDSAMYLCASSGSLPGELFFGEGSRLTVL.

The chain uses TRBV7-9 and TRBJ2-5, with D perhaps assigned TRBD1 or TRBD2 (7 bases each). This CDR3 is built from 17 residues. Germline assignment: CDR1 SEHNR and CDR2 FQNEAQ (reference sequence). Trimming took off 3 bases at V and 2 bases at J, with 19 bases between the two ends. Here the CDR3 reads CASSFFSGGVVQETQYF. In DNA form, the CDR3 reads TGTGCCAGCAGCTTTTTCTCAGGGGGGGTAGTTCAAGAGACCCAGTACTTC.

The genes are TRBV15 and TRBJ2-2; 10 bases agree with TRBD2. Germline CDR1 reads LNHNV; CDR2 reads YYDKDF (reference sequence). Trimming took 2 bases from V and 7 from J; bases not matched to a gene: 4. The CDR3 runs 15 residues. The CDR3 loop is CATSRKRGGFGELFF. The CDR3 DNA reads as TGTGCCACCAGCAGAAAGCGGGGGGGGTTCGGGGAGCTGTTTTTT.

The chain combines TRBV10-1 with TRBJ1-2, with D unclear. Trimming left V 3 bases short and J 2 bases short, with 4 bases between. CDR3 size: 12 residues. CDR1 is WNHNN and CDR2 is SYGVQD in the germline V gene (reference sequence). The CDR3 region has the DNA TGCGCCAGCAGTGACAGCAACTATGGCTACACCTTC. Translation: CASSDSNYGYTF.